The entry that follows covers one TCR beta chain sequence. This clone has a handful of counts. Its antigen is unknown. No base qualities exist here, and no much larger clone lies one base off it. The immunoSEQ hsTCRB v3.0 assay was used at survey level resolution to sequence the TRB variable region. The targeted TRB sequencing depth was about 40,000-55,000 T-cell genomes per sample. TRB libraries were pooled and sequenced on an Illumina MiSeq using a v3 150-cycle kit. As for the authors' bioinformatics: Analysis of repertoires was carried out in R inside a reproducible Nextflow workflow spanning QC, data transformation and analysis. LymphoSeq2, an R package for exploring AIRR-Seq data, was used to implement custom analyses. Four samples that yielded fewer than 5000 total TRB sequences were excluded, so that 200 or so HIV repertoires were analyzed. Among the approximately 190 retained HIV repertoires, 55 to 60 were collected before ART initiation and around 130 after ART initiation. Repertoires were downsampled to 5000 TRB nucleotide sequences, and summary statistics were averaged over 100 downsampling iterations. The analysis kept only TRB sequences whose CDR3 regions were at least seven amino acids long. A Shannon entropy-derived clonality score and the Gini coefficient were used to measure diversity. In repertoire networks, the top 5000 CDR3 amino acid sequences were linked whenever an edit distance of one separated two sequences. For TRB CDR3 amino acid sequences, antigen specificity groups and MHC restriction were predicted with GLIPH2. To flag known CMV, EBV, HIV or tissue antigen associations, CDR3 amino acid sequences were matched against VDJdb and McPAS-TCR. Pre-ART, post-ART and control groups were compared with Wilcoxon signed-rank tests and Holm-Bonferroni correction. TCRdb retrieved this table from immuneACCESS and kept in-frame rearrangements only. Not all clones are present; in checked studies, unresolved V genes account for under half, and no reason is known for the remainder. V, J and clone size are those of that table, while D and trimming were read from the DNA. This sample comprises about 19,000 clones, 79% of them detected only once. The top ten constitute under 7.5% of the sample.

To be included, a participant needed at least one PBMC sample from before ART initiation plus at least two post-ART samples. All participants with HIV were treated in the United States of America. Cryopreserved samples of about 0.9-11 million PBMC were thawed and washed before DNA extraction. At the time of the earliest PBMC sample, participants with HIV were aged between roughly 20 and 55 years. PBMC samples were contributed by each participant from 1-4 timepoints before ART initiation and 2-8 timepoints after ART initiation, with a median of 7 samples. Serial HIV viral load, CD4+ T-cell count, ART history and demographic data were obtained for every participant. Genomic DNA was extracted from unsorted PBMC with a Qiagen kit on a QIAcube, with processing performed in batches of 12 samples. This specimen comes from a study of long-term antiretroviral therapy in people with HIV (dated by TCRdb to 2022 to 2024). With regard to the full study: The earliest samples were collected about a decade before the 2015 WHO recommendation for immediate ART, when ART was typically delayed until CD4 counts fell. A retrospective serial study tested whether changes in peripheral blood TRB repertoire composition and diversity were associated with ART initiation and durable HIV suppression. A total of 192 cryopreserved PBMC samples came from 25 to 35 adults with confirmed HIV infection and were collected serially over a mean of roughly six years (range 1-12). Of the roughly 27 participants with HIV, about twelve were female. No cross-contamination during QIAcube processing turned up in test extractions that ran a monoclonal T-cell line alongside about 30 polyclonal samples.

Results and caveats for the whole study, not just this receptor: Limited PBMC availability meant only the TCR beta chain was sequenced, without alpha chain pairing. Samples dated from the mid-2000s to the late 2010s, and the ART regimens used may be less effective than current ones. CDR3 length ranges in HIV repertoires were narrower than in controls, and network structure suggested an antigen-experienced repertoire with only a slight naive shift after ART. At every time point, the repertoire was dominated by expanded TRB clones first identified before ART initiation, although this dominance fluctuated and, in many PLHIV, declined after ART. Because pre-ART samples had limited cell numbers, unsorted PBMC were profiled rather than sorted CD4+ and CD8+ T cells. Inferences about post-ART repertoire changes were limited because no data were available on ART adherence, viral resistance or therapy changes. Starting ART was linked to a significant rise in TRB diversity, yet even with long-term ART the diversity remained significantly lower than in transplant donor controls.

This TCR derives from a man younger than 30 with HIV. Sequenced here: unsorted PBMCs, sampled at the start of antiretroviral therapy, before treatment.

The CDR3 has the sequence CASSSKTQYF. The nucleotide sequence reads as follows: TGTGCCAGCAGTTCTAAGACCCAGTACTTC. Recombination connected TRBV28 to TRBJ2-5; the D gene lacks a confident call. CDR1 and CDR2, per the germline V gene, are MDHEN and SYDVKM. From the cysteine up to the phenylalanine, the CDR3 has a length of 10 residues. Only the CDR3 part of the read is kept: 30 bases, read in frame from the first base. The V and J ends are trimmed by 4 bases and 6 bases, leaving 3 bases between them. The CDR3 plus the reference TRBV28 and TRBJ2-5 genes for the other parts give the full variable domain: DVKVTQSSRYLVKRTGEKVFLECVQDMDHENMFWYRQDPGLGLRLIYFSYDVKMKEKGDIPEGYSVSREKKERFSLILESASTNQTSMYLCASSSKTQYFGPGTRLLVL.